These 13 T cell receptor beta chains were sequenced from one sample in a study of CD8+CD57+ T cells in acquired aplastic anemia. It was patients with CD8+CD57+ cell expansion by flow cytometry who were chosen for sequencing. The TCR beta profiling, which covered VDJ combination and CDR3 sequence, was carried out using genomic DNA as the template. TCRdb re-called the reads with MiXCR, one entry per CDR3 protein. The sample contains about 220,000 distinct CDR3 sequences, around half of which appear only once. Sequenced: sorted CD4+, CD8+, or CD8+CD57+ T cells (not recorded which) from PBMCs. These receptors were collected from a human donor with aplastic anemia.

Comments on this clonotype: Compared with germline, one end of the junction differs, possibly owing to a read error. The CDR3 region is CASGLGQGQDGYTF. The CDR3 DNA is TGCGCCAGCGGCTTGGGTCAGGGCCAGGATGGCTACACCTTC. V and J are TRBV5-1 and TRBJ1-2, with D possibly matching TRBD1 (5 bases). CDR1 SGHRS and CDR2 YFSETQ come from the germline V gene. The length of the CDR3 is 14 residues.

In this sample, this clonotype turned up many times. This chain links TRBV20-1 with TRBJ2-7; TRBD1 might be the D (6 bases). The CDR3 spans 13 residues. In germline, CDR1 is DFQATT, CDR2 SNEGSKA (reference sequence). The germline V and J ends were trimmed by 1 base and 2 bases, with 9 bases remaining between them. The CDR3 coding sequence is TGCAGTGCTAGAGGGACAGAACCCTACGAGCAGTACTTC. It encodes CSARGTEPYEQYF.

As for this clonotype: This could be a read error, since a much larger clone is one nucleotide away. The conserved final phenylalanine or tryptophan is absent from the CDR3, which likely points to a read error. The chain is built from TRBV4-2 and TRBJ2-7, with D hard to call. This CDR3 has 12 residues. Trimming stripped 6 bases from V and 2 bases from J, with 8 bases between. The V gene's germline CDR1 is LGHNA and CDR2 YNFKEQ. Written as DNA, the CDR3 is TGTGCCAGCAGTACGTCAGCCTACGAGCAGTACCTC. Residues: CASSTSAYEQYL.

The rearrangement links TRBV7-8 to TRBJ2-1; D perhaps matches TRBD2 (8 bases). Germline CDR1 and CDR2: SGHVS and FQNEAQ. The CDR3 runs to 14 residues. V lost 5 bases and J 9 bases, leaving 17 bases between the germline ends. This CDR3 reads CASSQGSGDSEQFF. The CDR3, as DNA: TGTGCCAGCAGCCAGGGTAGCGGGGACAGTGAGCAGTTCTTC.

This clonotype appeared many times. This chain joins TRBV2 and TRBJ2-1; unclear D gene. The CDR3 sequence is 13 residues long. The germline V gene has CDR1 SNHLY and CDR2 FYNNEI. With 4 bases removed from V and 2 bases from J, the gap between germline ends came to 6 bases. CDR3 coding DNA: TGTGCCAGCAGTGGCAGTGCCTACAATGAGCAGTTCTTC. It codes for CASSGSAYNEQFF.

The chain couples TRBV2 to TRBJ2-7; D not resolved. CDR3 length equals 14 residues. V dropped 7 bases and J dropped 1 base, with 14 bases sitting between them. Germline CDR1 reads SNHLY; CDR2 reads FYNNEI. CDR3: CASTYTERSYEQYF. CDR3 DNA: TGTGCCAGCACCTACACGGAGCGTTCCTACGAGCAGTACTTC.

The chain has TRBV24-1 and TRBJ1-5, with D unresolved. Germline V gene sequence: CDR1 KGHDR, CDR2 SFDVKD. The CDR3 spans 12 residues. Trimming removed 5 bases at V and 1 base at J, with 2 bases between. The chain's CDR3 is CATSASNQPQHF. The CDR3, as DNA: TGTGCCACCAGTGCGAGCAATCAGCCCCAGCATTTT.

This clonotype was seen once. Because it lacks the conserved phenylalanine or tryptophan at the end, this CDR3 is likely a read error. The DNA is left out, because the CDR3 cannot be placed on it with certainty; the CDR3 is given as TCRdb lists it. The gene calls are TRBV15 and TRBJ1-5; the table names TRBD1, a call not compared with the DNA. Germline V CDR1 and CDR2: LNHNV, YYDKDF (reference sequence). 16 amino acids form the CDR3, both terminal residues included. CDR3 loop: CATSTASAQGYQPPHP.

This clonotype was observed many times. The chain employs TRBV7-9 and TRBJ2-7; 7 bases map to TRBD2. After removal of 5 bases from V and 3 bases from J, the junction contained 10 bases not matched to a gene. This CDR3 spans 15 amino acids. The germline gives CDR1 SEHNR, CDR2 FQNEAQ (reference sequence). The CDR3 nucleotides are TGTGCCAGCAGCACTCGGGAGGCCGCCAACTACGAGCAGTACTTC. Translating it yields CASSTREAANYEQYF.

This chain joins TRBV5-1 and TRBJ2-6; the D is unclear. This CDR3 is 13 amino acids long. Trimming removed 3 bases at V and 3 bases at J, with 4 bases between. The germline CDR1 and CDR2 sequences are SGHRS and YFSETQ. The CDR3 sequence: CASSWGGANVLTF. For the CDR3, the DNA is TGCGCCAGCAGCTGGGGTGGGGCCAACGTCCTGACTTTC. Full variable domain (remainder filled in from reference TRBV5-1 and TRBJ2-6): KAGVTQTPRYLIKTRGQQVTLSCSPISGHRSVSWYQQTPGQGLQFLFEYFSETQRNKGNFPGRFSGRQFSNSRSEMNVSTLELGDSALYLCASSWGGANVLTFGAGSRLTVL.

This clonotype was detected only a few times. CDR3 nucleotides: TGTGCCAGCAGTGAAGGACTAGCGGGAGTGTGGGGGGTTAGGCATGAGCAGTTCTTC. Its translation: CASSEGLAGVWGVRHEQFF. The V gene is TRBV9, the J gene TRBJ2-1; the match to TRBD2 covers 13 bases. The ends lost 5 bases at V and 8 bases at J; junction bases unmatched: 19. The CDR3 contains 19 residues. CDR1 is SGDLS, CDR2 YYNGEE, per germline.

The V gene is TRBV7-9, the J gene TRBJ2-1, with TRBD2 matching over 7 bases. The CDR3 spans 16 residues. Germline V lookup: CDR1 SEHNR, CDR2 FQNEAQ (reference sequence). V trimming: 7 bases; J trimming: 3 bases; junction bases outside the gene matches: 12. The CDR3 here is CASNFARGGDYNEQFF. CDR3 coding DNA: TGTGCCAGCAACTTTGCTCGTGGGGGGGACTACAATGAGCAGTTCTTC.

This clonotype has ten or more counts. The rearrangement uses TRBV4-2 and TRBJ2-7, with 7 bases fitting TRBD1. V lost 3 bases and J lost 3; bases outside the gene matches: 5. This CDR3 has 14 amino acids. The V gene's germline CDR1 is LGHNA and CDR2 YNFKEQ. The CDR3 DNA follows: TGTGCCAGCAGCCAGCCCGGGACAGACTACGAGCAGTACTTC. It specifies CASSQPGTDYEQYF.